A selection of T cell receptor beta chains follows, all from one sample in a study of cytomegalovirus exposure and HLA in healthy donors. The assay was immunoSEQ multiplex PCR, and TCRdb's table has in-frame clones only and misses some. The sample carries about 180,000 clones, about four fifths recorded once. Sequencing used PBMCs. The receptors originated from a male donor in good health and CMV-seronegative. The CDR3 runs from the conserved cysteine through the conserved F or W. Fields, in order: D gene, clone size, V gene, J gene, CDR3 protein. D genes are given only for firm matches. Size is stated for part of the rows, as once, few or many counts, or as a class when the clone is expanded.

d_gene: TRBD1; abundance: .; v_gene: TRBV15; j_gene: TRBJ1-3; CDR3aa: CATSSHNPGTAGNTIYF
d_gene: TRBD1; abundance: .; v_gene: TRBV7-9; j_gene: TRBJ2-7; CDR3aa: CASSPSGGEQYF
d_gene: TRBD2; abundance: .; v_gene: TRBV4-2; j_gene: TRBJ2-5; CDR3aa: CASSQEEGSGRRETQYF
d_gene: .; abundance: .; v_gene: TRBV7-3; j_gene: TRBJ2-7; CDR3aa: CASSLYAGPTSYEQYF
d_gene: .; abundance: .; v_gene: TRBV27; j_gene: TRBJ2-1; CDR3aa: CASSGAGRHSYNEQFF
d_gene: .; abundance: .; v_gene: TRBV30; j_gene: TRBJ1-5; CDR3aa: CAWSVGAGQPQHF
d_gene: TRBD1; abundance: .; v_gene: TRBV27; j_gene: TRBJ2-4; CDR3aa: CASSRSGTVKNIQYF
d_gene: .; abundance: .; v_gene: TRBV30; j_gene: TRBJ1-5; CDR3aa: CAWSLNENQPQHF
d_gene: .; abundance: .; v_gene: TRBV18; j_gene: TRBJ1-1; CDR3aa: CASSPPRDMNTEAFF
d_gene: .; abundance: .; v_gene: TRBV29-1; j_gene: TRBJ1-1; CDR3aa: CSAIGGARRTEAFF
d_gene: .; abundance: .; v_gene: TRBV6-1; j_gene: TRBJ2-2; CDR3aa: CASSTHLNTGELFF
d_gene: .; abundance: .; v_gene: TRBV9; j_gene: TRBJ2-2; CDR3aa: CASSPRTGSGELFF
d_gene: .; abundance: .; v_gene: TRBV2; j_gene: TRBJ1-1; CDR3aa: CASTGMTTSTEAFF
d_gene: TRBD1; abundance: .; v_gene: TRBV5-6; j_gene: TRBJ1-5; CDR3aa: CASSTKTGNQPQHF
d_gene: .; abundance: few; v_gene: TRBV30; j_gene: TRBJ2-7; CDR3aa: CAWKKTSSYEQYF
d_gene: TRBD2; abundance: .; v_gene: TRBV5-1; j_gene: TRBJ2-1; CDR3aa: CASSSKTLAEVYQSAYNEQFF
d_gene: TRBD2; abundance: .; v_gene: TRBV28; j_gene: .; CDR3aa: CASNGGGSYEQYF
d_gene: .; abundance: .; v_gene: TRBV27; j_gene: TRBJ2-7; CDR3aa: CASSLYPAYEQYF
d_gene: .; abundance: .; v_gene: TRBV19; j_gene: TRBJ1-6; CDR3aa: CATSVSPDNSPLHF